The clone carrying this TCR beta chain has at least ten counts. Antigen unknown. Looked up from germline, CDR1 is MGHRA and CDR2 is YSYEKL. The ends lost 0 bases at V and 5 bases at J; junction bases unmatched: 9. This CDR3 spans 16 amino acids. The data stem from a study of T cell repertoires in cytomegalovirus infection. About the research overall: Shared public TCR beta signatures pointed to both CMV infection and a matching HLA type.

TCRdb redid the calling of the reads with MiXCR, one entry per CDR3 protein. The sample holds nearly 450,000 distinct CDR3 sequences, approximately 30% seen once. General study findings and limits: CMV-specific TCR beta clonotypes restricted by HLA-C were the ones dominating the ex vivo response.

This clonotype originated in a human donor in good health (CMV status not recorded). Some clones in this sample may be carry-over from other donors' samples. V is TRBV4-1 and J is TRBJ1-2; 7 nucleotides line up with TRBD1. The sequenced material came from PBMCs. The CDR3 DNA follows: TGCGCCAGCAGCCAAGATTCAGGGGGATACTTTTATGGCTACACCTTC. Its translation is CASSQDSGGYFYGYTF.